These 6 T cell receptor beta chains share one sample of origin, sequenced in a study of T-cell reconstitution after alpha-beta-depleted transplantation in children. Unique molecular identifiers were used in preparing the TCRbeta library. TCRdb itself ran the PCR reads through MiXCR, one entry per CDR3 protein. The sample holds approximately 800,000 distinct CDR3 sequences, 16% seen once. The input for sequencing was PBMCs, mostly from graft donor cells, taken 360 days after TCRalphabeta/CD19-depleted stem cell transplant. The receptors derive from a male patient younger than 18 who had a stem cell transplant for acute lymphoblastic leukemia, so the T cells may come from the graft donor.

This clonotype was counted many times. The chain combines TRBV24-1 with TRBJ2-7; D not resolved. V was cut by 0 bases and J by 7 bases, with 3 bases left in between. CDR1 and CDR2 (germline): KGHDR, SFDVKD. This CDR3 has 11 amino acids. DNA for the CDR3: TGTGCCACCAGTGATTTGGGGGAGCAGTACTTC. Its translation: CATSDLGEQYF.

J is TRBJ1-2 and V is TRBV12-3 or TRBV12-4; D is possibly TRBD1 (6 bases). With 1 base removed from V and 4 bases from J, the gap between germline ends came to 13 bases. The CDR3 contains 15 residues. CDR3 protein: CASSLGGAGGYGYTF. CDR3 in DNA: TGTGCCAGCAGTTTAGGGGGGGCGGGCGGCTATGGCTACACCTTC.

The chain recombines TRBV2 with TRBJ2-1; D not certain. Trimming removed 8 bases at V and 0 bases at J, with 23 bases between. This CDR3 has 18 amino acids. Germline CDR1 reads SNHLY; CDR2 reads FYNNEI. CDR3: CASCLQATQSASYNEQFF. The CDR3 bases are TGTGCCAGCTGTTTACAAGCGACCCAGTCGGCCTCCTACAATGAGCAGTTCTTC.

This chain connects TRBV6-4 to TRBJ2-3; the match to TRBD2 covers 11 bases. Per the germline V gene, CDR1 is MRHNA and CDR2 is SNTAGT. The CDR3 is 17 amino acids. The V segment lost 5 bases and the J segment 0 bases; nucleotides outside the gene matches: 7. CDR3 protein: CASSPGLAVSSTDTQYF. In nucleotides, the CDR3 is TGTGCCAGCAGTCCGGGACTAGCGGTATCTAGCACAGATACGCAGTATTTT.

This clonotype was picked up a small number of times. The chain uses TRBV11-2 and TRBJ1-1, with D possibly matching TRBD1 (6 bases). Germline lookup yields CDR1 SGHAT and CDR2 FQNNGV. This CDR3 is 15 amino acids long. V lost 2 bases to trimming and J lost 8 bases, with 18 bases between them. In nucleotides, the CDR3 is TGTGCCAGCAGCTTACCATTTAAAAGGGGGACCGAAGCTTTCTTT. Encoded protein: CASSLPFKRGTEAFF.

This clonotype was detected only a few times. The chain carries TRBV7-9 and TRBJ2-1, with TRBD2 matching over 9 bases. The CDR3 extends over 17 amino acids. The V gene end was trimmed by 1 base and the J gene end by 2 bases; junction bases not matched to a gene: 6. Per the germline V gene, CDR1 is SEHNR and CDR2 is FQNEAQ (reference sequence). DNA for the CDR3: TGTGCCAGCAGCTTAGTGGGTAGCGGGAGACCCTACAATGAGCAGTTCTTC. Translation: CASSLVGSGRPYNEQFF.